This TCR beta chain was found in a study of T-cell memory formation after mild COVID-19. Across the study: In these data, TCR clusters were largely donor specific. Study-wide findings and caveats: The appearance of some responding clones in pre-infection memory suggested that cross-reactive memory joined.

V lost 10 bases to trimming and J lost 5 bases, with 23 bases between them. This CDR3 has 15 residues. The germline CDR1 and CDR2 sequences are ENHRY and SYGVKD. MiXCR was run by TCRdb on the 5' RACE reads, yielding one entry per CDR3 protein. The table shows approximately 480,000 distinct CDR3 sequences, with roughly 20% occurring only once. This clonotype was seen more than once but under ten times. The antigen is not known. Material for sequencing was PBMCs or a T cell subset sorted from them (not recorded which). The source of this sequence is an adult woman who had mild COVID-19 (a few samples of this study predate the infection). Cell type and time point are not known. The rearrangement joins TRBV10-3 to TRBJ1-1; D may be TRBD1 (5 bases). The CDR3 sequence is CATYNPGDLITEAFF. The CDR3 bases are TGTGCCACGTACAATCCGGGGGACCTGATAACTGAAGCTTTCTTT.